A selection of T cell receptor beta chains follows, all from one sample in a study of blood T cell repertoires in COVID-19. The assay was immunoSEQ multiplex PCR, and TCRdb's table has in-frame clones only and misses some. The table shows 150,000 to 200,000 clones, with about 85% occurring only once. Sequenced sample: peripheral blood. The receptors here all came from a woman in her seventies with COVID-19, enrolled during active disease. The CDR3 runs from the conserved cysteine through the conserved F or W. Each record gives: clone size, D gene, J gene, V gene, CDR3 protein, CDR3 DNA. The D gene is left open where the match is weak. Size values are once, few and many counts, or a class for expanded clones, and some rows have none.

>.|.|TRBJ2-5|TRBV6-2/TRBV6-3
CASSSPFQGADQETQYF
TGTGCCAGCAGTTCCCCGTTTCAAGGAGCGGATCAAGAGACCCAGTACTTC
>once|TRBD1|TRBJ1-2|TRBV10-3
CAISFDRVGYTF
TGTGCCATCAGCTTCGACAGGGTGGGCTACACCTTC
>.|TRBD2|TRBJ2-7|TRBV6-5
CASSSSGRAYEQYF
TGTGCCAGCAGCTCGAGCGGGAGGGCCTACGAGCAGTACTTC
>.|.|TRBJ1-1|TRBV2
CARGNKGGTEAFF
TGTGCCAGGGGGAATAAGGGAGGAACTGAAGCTTTCTTT
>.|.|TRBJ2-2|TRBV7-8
CASSLGLAYTGELFF
TGTGCCAGCAGCTTAGGGCTAGCGTACACCGGGGAGCTGTTTTTT
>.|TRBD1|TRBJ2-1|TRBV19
CASSLNRDSNEQFF
TGTGCCAGTAGTCTTAACCGGGACAGCAATGAGCAGTTCTTC
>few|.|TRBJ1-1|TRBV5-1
CASSSTANTEAFF
TGCGCCAGCAGCTCGACAGCGAATACTGAAGCTTTCTTT
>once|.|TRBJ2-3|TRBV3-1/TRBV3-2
CASSPLSGPTDTQYF
TGTGCCAGCAGCCCGCTGAGCGGCCCCACAGATACGCAGTATTTT
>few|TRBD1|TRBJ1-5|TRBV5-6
CASSRDRDIPNQPQHF
TGTGCCAGCAGCCGGGACAGGGATATTCCCAATCAGCCCCAGCATTTT
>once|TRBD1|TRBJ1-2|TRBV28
CASSTDRVGYTF
TGTGCCAGCAGCACGGACAGGGTTGGCTACACCTTC
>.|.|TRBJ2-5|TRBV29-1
CSVEVWDSMGETQYF
TGCAGCGTTGAAGTATGGGACTCCATGGGAGAGACCCAGTACTTC
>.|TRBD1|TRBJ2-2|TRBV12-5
CASGSGTVLSGELFF
TGTGCTAGTGGTTCTGGGACAGTCTTGTCTGGGGAGCTGTTTTTT
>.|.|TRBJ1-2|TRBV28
CASSPPDGYGYTF
TGTGCCAGCAGTCCTCCCGACGGGTATGGCTACACCTTC
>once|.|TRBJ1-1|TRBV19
CASSPLRGDTEAFF
TGTGCCAGTAGTCCTCTCAGGGGAGACACTGAAGCTTTCTTT
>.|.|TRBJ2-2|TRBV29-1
CSVPRDLSNTGELFF
TGCAGCGTCCCGCGGGACTTATCCAACACCGGGGAGCTGTTTTTT
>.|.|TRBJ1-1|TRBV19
CASSISPSTEAFF
TGTGCCAGTAGTATATCACCCAGCACTGAAGCTTTCTTT
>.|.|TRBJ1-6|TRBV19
CASSIEDSGSNSPLHF
TGTGCCAGTAGTATTGAGGACAGCGGTAGTAATTCACCCCTCCACTTT
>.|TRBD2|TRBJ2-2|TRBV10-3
CATQGGTHNTGELFF
TGTGCCACCCAGGGAGGGACTCATAACACCGGGGAGCTGTTTTTT
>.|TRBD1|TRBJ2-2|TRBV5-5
CASTLAGTDTGELFF
TGTGCCAGCACCCTAGCCGGGACAGACACCGGGGAGCTGTTTTTT
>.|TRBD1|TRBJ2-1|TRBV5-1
CASSPYRTGAHNEQFF
TGCGCCAGCAGCCCATATCGGACAGGGGCCCACAATGAGCAGTTCTTC
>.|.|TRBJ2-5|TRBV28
CASSRKHGEETQYF
TGTGCCAGCAGCCGCAAACACGGGGAAGAGACCCAGTACTTC
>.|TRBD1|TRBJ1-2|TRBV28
CASSLSTGGRYGYTF
TGTGCCAGCAGTTTATCGACAGGGGGCCGATATGGCTACACCTTC
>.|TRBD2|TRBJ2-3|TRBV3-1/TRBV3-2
CASSRRLAGGPVDTQYF
TGTGCCAGCAGCCGCCGACTAGCGGGGGGGCCCGTAGATACGCAGTATTTT
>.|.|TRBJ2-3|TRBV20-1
CSASDRAGGADTQYF
TGCAGTGCTAGTGACAGGGCGGGAGGTGCAGATACGCAGTATTTT
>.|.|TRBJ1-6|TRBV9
CASSPRLYNSPLHF
TGTGCCAGCAGTCCTAGACTGTATAATTCACCCCTCCACTTT
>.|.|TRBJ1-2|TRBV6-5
CASSNAASYGYTF
TGTGCCAGCAGCAACGCGGCGTCCTATGGCTACACCTTC
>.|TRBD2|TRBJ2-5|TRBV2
CASSVTSGQETQYF
TGTGCCAGCAGTGTAACTAGCGGGCAAGAGACCCAGTACTTC
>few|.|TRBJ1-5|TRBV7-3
CASSLSFSEPQHF
TGTGCCAGCAGCTTATCTTTCAGTGAGCCCCAGCATTTT
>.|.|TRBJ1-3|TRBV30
CAWSLGPVSSGNTIYF
TGTGCCTGGAGTCTCGGTCCGGTGAGCTCTGGAAACACCATATATTTT
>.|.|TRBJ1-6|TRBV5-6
CASSLDMGGSPLHF
TGTGCCAGCAGCTTGGATATGGGGGGATCACCCCTCCACTTT
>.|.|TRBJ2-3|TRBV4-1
CASSQAGGGFIADTQYF
TGCGCCAGCAGCCAAGCTGGCGGAGGGTTCATTGCAGATACGCAGTATTTT
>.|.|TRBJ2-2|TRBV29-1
CSVGISGELFF
TGCAGCGTTGGTATTTCCGGGGAGCTGTTTTTT
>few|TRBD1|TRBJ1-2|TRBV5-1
CASSTAGTEYGYTF
TGCGCCAGCAGCACGGCCGGGACAGAGTATGGCTACACCTTC
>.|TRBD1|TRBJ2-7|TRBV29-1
CSIPGTGGSYEQYF
TGCAGCATACCCGGGACAGGGGGCTCCTACGAGCAGTACTTC
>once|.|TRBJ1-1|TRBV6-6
CASSLQTGPNTEAFF
TGTGCCAGCAGTCTACAGACAGGACCCAACACTGAAGCTTTCTTT
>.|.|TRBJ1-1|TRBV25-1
CASSEFMSNTEAFF
TGTGCCAGCAGTGAATTCATGTCGAACACTGAAGCTTTCTTT
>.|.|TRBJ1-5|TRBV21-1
CASSKVSNPLRPQHF
TGTGCCAGCAGCAAGGTTAGCAACCCTCTCCGGCCCCAGCATTTT
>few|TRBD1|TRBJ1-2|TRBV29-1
CSVEKQGAYGYTF
TGCAGCGTTGAAAAACAGGGGGCCTATGGCTACACCTTC